This entry lists 7 T cell receptor beta chains sequenced from one sample in a study of blood T cell repertoires in COVID-19. Assay: immunoSEQ multiplex PCR; the TCRdb copy retains only in-frame clones and omits some. The data hold around 170,000 clones, with roughly 80% observed a single time. The sample was peripheral blood. The receptors come from a man aged 25-45 years with active or convalescent COVID-19.

Here the CDR3 DNA reads TGTGCTAGTGGTTTCCCCGGGGTCAGGATTTATGAGCAGTTCTTC. Protein product: CASGFPGVRIYEQFF. The chain is built from TRBV12-5 and TRBJ2-1; TRBD2 is a possible D gene (5 bases). CDR1 is LGHNT, CDR2 FRNRAP, per germline. V lost 3 bases and J 8 bases, leaving 17 bases between the germline ends. There are 15 residues in the CDR3.

The chain has TRBV14 and TRBJ1-4; 9 positions agree with TRBD1. Germline V CDR1 and CDR2: SGHDN, FVKESK. The CDR3 has 15 amino acids. J was trimmed by 7 bases and V by 3 bases; bases with no gene match: 6. CDR3 sequence reads: CASSHRTGVGEKLFF. The CDR3 bases are TGTGCCAGCAGCCACCGGACAGGGGTCGGTGAAAAACTGTTTTTT. Combining the CDR3 with reference TRBV14 and TRBJ1-4 gives the whole variable domain EAGVTQFPSHSVIEKGQTVTLRCDPISGHDNLYWYRRVMGKEIKFLLHFVKESKQDESGMPNNRFLAERTGGTYSTLKVQPAELEDSGVYFCASSHRTGVGEKLFFGSGTQLSVL.

This clone has a handful of counts. The rearrangement joins TRBV10-3 to TRBJ1-5, with unresolved D. The V end was cut by 3 bases, the J end by 6 bases, with 3 bases between. The V gene's germline CDR1 is ENHRY and CDR2 SYGVKD. This CDR3 spans 11 amino acids. As DNA, the CDR3 is TGTGCCATCAGTGACGGTCAGCCCCAGCATTTT. Residues: CAISDGQPQHF.

This rearrangement joins TRBV3-1 (or the pseudogene TRBV3-2) to TRBJ1-1, with D possibly TRBD1 on 6 matching bases. Germline V CDR1 and CDR2: LGHDT, YNNKEL (reference sequence). Trimming removed 2 bases at V and 12 bases at J, with 16 bases between. The CDR3 extends over 13 amino acids. In nucleotides, the CDR3 is TGTGCCAGCAGCCAATCAAGGCAGGGGAAAACTTTCTTT. Translation: CASSQSRQGKTFF.

The V call is TRBV28, the J call TRBJ1-5; TRBD1 might be the D (5 bases). CDR3 size: 16 residues. V was shortened by 2 bases and J by 5 bases, with 16 bases between the two germline ends. Germline V gene lookup returns CDR1 MDHEN and CDR2 SYDVKM. DNA of the CDR3: TGTGCCAGCAGTTTACCCGCCCCCAGGGCTGATCAGCCCCAGCATTTT. It encodes CASSLPAPRADQPQHF. The entire variable domain, with the rest obtained from reference TRBV28 and TRBJ1-5, is as follows: DVKVTQSSRYLVKRTGEKVFLECVQDMDHENMFWYRQDPGLGLRLIYFSYDVKMKEKGDIPEGYSVSREKKERFSLILESASTNQTSMYLCASSLPAPRADQPQHFGDGTRLSIL.

V and J are TRBV4-3 and TRBJ2-1; TRBD2 aligns across 10 bases. The CDR3 contains 14 residues. CDR1 LGHNA and CDR2 YSLEER come from the germline V gene. V lost 8 bases, J lost 7 bases, and 8 bases stayed unmatched. The CDR3 DNA sequence: TGCGCCAGCCGTCTTGCGACTAGCGGGAATGAGCAGTTCTTC. It translates to CASRLATSGNEQFF.

The chain joins TRBV20-1 to TRBJ1-2, with TRBD1 matching 8 bases. The CDR3 runs to 11 residues. CDR1 is DFQATT, CDR2 SNEGSKA, per germline (reference sequence). V trimming: 5 bases; J trimming: 7 bases; junction bases outside the gene matches: 3. The CDR3 loop reads CSARRGLGYTF. The CDR3 bases are TGCAGTGCTCGCAGGGGGCTTGGCTACACCTTC.